This TCR beta chain was recorded in a study of control samples from healthy donors and cancer patients. The assay was immunoSEQ multiplex PCR, and TCRdb's table has in-frame clones only and misses some. The table records under 150,000 clones, about 91% of them present only once. V dropped 1 base and J dropped 0 bases, with 13 bases sitting between them. The CDR3 is 17 amino acids. The genes are TRBV23-1 and TRBJ1-5, with D tentatively TRBD1 (6 bases). TRBV23-1 has ORF status, its function being uncertain. Sequencing was done on a sample of blood. This TCR was recovered from a man between 35 and 55 years old in good health. The CDR3 region is CASSQYGRGCSNQPQHF. CDR3 DNA sequence: TGCGCCAGCAGTCAATATGGCAGGGGATGTAGCAATCAGCCCCAGCATTTT.